Shown below are 16 T cell receptor beta chains from a single sample sequenced in a study of control samples from healthy donors and cancer patients. Repertoires were generated with immunoSEQ multiplex PCR, while TCRdb's copy carries only in-frame clones and drops some. The sample holds under 100,000 clones; roughly 89% are singletons and the top ten take 8.5% to 10%. The sample taken for sequencing was PBMCs. The receptors were sampled from a woman aged 45-65 years with colorectal cancer.

The V call is TRBV10-3, the J call TRBJ1-1; the match to TRBD1 covers 9 bases. With V trimmed by 11 bases and J by 1 base, 8 bases remained unmatched. The CDR3 length is 14 residues. The germline V gene encodes CDR1 ENHRY and CDR2 SYGVKD. CDR3 in DNA: TGTGCCGTATCCTGGGGACAGGGGAACACTGAAGCTTTCTTT. Translating it yields CAVSWGQGNTEAFF.

This chain links TRBV12-3 or TRBV12-4 with TRBJ2-2; 7 bases map to TRBD2. The ends lost 3 bases at V and 9 bases at J; junction bases unmatched: 4. The CDR3 is made up of 13 amino acids. The CDR3 protein is CASSFGGRRELFF. In nucleotides, the CDR3 is TGTGCCAGCAGTTTCGGGGGGAGGCGGGAGCTGTTTTTT.

V gene TRBV5-1 combines with J gene TRBJ2-5, with D perhaps given as TRBD1 or TRBD2 (5 bases each). The CDR3 is 15 residues long. CDR1 is SGHRS and CDR2 is YFSETQ in the germline V gene. Trimming took 3 bases from V and 5 from J, leaving 17 bases between them. Here the CDR3 DNA reads TGCGCCAGCAGCTGGGGGACCACGTCAAGGGAGACCCAGTACTTC. Translation gives CASSWGTTSRETQYF.

The V and J genes are TRBV6-5 and TRBJ1-4; TRBD1 agrees at 9 bases. Per germline, CDR1 MNHEY and CDR2 SVGAGI. V lost 6 bases to trimming and J lost 6 bases; unmatched junction nucleotides: 5. This CDR3 comprises 14 residues. Here the CDR3 DNA reads TGTGCCAGCAGCCAGACAGGGGGTGATGAAAAACTGTTTTTT. This gives the protein CASSQTGGDEKLFF.

The chain employs TRBV10-3 and TRBJ2-7; a possible D gene is TRBD2 (6 bases). This CDR3 is built from 17 residues. Germline V gene sequence: CDR1 ENHRY, CDR2 SYGVKD. Trimming left V 3 bases short and J 5 bases short, with 23 bases between. CDR3 coding DNA: TGTGCCATCAGTGAAAACAAGGGCCCTTCGGGGGTGAACGAGCAGTACGTC. Amino acids: CAISENKGPSGVNEQYV.

The V and J genes are TRBV7-9 and TRBJ1-2, with D possibly TRBD1 on 6 matching bases. V was clipped by 5 bases and J by 5 bases, with 15 bases between them. The CDR3 length is 14 residues. CDR1 is SEHNR and CDR2 is FQNEAQ in the germline V gene (reference sequence). The CDR3 loop reads CASSPGQRRYGYTF. The CDR3, as DNA: TGTGCCAGCAGCCCAGGACAGAGAAGATATGGCTACACCTTC.

The V gene is TRBV24-1, the J gene TRBJ2-5, with 8 bases identical to TRBD1. The CDR3 length is 12 residues. Germline lookup yields CDR1 KGHDR and CDR2 SFDVKD. The trim removed 7 bases at V and 4 bases at J, leaving 1 base unmatched. The CDR3, as DNA: TGTGCCACCAGGACAGGGGCAGAGACCCAGTACTTC. Translating it yields CATRTGAETQYF.

This chain uses TRBV6-5 with TRBJ1-2; 7 nucleotides align to TRBD1. CDR3 size: 13 residues. V lost 5 bases, J lost 8 bases, and 8 bases stayed unmatched. Germline V gene sequence: CDR1 MNHEY, CDR2 SVGAGI. CDR3 region: CASSPTGVGGYTF. Written as DNA, the CDR3 is TGTGCCAGCAGTCCAACAGGGGTGGGGGGCTACACCTTC.

J is TRBJ1-4 and V is TRBV5-1, with TRBD1 matching 7 bases. Germline V gene data show CDR1 as SGHRS and CDR2 as YFSETQ. This CDR3 comprises 16 residues. The ends lost 2 bases at V and 2 bases at J; junction bases unmatched: 6. As DNA, the CDR3 is TGCGCCAGCAGCTTCTACAGGGGTTCGACTAATGAAAAACTGTTTTTT. It yields the protein CASSFYRGSTNEKLFF.

This clone was seen only once. This chain links TRBV3-1 (or the pseudogene TRBV3-2) with TRBJ2-3; 13 bases align to TRBD2. CDR1 is LGHDT and CDR2 is YNNKEL in the germline V gene (reference sequence). Losses at the gene ends were 10 bases for V and 1 base for J; bases not matched to a gene: 8. The CDR3 is 16 amino acids. The CDR3 region is CATRGLAGVGTDTQYF. CDR3 bases: TGTGCCACCCGCGGACTAGCGGGGGTCGGCACAGATACGCAGTATTTT.

The CDR3: CASSRDPTAYGYTF. The CDR3 DNA follows: TGTGCCAGCAGCCGCGACCCGACAGCCTATGGCTACACCTTC. J is TRBJ1-2 and V is TRBV6-2 or TRBV6-3; TRBD1 is a possible D gene (5 bases). Germline CDR1 reads MNHEY; CDR2 reads SVGEGT. Between the trimmed V and J ends, which lost 6 bases and 4 bases, there was a span of 15 bases. The CDR3 has 14 amino acids.

The gene calls are TRBV30 and TRBJ1-2, with unresolved D. This CDR3 is 13 amino acids long. V was shortened by 0 bases and J by 8 bases, with 13 bases between the two germline ends. The germline V gene has CDR1 GTSNPN and CDR2 SVGIG (reference sequence). The CDR3 DNA sequence: TGTGCCTGGAGTGTAGTGACGGGCATGGGCTACACCTTC. The encoded protein is CAWSVVTGMGYTF.

About this clone itself: The identical CDR3 is also encoded by other nucleotide sequences in the sample. The rearrangement uses TRBV19 and TRBJ2-5, with a weak D call TRBD2 (5 bases). This CDR3 is 14 amino acids long. Germline CDR1 LNHDA, CDR2 SQIVND (reference sequence). V was clipped by 3 bases and J by 2 bases, with 10 bases between them. The CDR3 loop is CASSISGVQETQYF. The CDR3, as DNA: TGTGCCAGTAGTATTTCCGGGGTTCAAGAGACCCAGTACTTC. Using reference TRBV19 and TRBJ2-5 for the parts outside the CDR3, the full variable domain is DGGITQSPKYLFRKEGQNVTLSCEQNLNHDAMYWYRQDPGQGLRLIYYSQIVNDFQKGDIAEGYSVSREKKESFPLTVTSAQKNPTAFYLCASSISGVQETQYFGPGTRLLVL.

The chain has TRBV10-3 and TRBJ1-2; TRBD1 matches at 7 bases. Germline CDR1 and CDR2: ENHRY and SYGVKD. J gave up 5 bases and V 2 bases, and 5 bases lay outside the gene matches. The CDR3 length is 14 residues. CDR3 amino acids: CAISERTGGYGYTF. In DNA form, the CDR3 reads TGTGCCATCAGTGAGCGGACAGGAGGATATGGCTACACCTTC.

The chain joins TRBV24-1 to TRBJ2-2; D is unclear. V was shortened by 5 bases and J by 1 base, with 4 bases between the two germline ends. The germline V gene encodes CDR1 KGHDR and CDR2 SFDVKD. This CDR3 region has 13 residues. The CDR3 bases are TGTGCCACCAGTGCCGAGAACACCGGGGAGCTGTTTTTT. As protein: CATSAENTGELFF.

The chain combines TRBV19 with TRBJ1-2, with 8 bases matching TRBD1. Germline V gene lookup returns CDR1 LNHDA and CDR2 SQIVND (reference sequence). The J segment lost 2 bases and the V segment lost 3 bases, leaving 5 bases of the junction unmatched. The CDR3 loop spans 15 amino acids. The CDR3 nucleotides are TGTGCCAGTAGTATCCGACAGGGGAAAAACTATGGCTACACCTTC. It yields the protein CASSIRQGKNYGYTF.